Each of the 16 T cell receptor beta chains below was sequenced from the same sample in a study of Tregs in tolerant kidney transplant recipients. Generated by immunoSEQ multiplex PCR, the TCRdb table keeps only in-frame clones and is missing some. The sample lists 110,000 or so clones, roughly nine tenths seen once, with over 0.5% in the top ten. The source material was CD4+ T cells from blood. The receptors were sampled from a human donor in good health.

V is TRBV27 and J is TRBJ1-2; tentative D call: TRBD1 (5 bases). Germline V lookup: CDR1 MNHEY, CDR2 SMNVEV (reference sequence). There are 14 residues in the CDR3. The V gene lost 3 bases and the J gene lost 8 bases, with 16 bases spanning the gap. DNA of the CDR3: TGTGCCAGCAGTTTTACTTCAGGGCCCTCCGGCTACACCTTC. Translating gives CASSFTSGPSGYTF.

The sample holds one count of this clone. This sequence joins TRBV5-8 and TRBJ2-3, with 7 positions matching TRBD1. J gave up 0 bases and V 4 bases, and 5 bases lay outside the gene matches. Germline CDR1 reads SGHTS; CDR2 reads YDEGEE. CDR3 length: 15 amino acids. CDR3 nucleotides: TGTGCCAGCAGCCCAAGACAGGGTAGCACAGATACGCAGTATTTT. This translates into CASSPRQGSTDTQYF.

This clone is a singleton in its sample. This chain links TRBV18 with TRBJ2-2; D unclear. The V end lost 2 bases, the J end lost 6 bases, and 10 bases lay between the germline ends. Germline V lookup: CDR1 KGHSH, CDR2 LQKENI. CDR3 size: 14 residues. The DNA for the CDR3 is TGTGCCAGCTCACCAAATGGTGGCTCCGGGGAGCTGTTTTTT. This gives the protein CASSPNGGSGELFF.

In DNA form, the CDR3 reads TGCGCCAGCAGCTTGGGGACTCTCCGGGACAGGGGGGCGAGCTACGAGCAGTACTTC. It is translated as CASSLGTLRDRGASYEQYF. The gene calls are TRBV5-1 and TRBJ2-7, with 11 bases aligning to TRBD1. J gave up 3 bases and V 0 bases, and 14 bases lay outside the gene matches. The CDR3 has 19 amino acids. Germline CDR1 reads SGHRS; CDR2 reads YFSETQ.

This clone was seen only once. CDR3 nucleotide sequence: TGTGCCAGGTCGGGACTAGTGGAGGAGACCCAGTACTTC. Its translation is CARSGLVEETQYF. V usage is TRBV2 and J usage is TRBJ2-5, with 8 bases lining up with TRBD2. CDR1 SNHLY and CDR2 FYNNEI come from the germline V gene. The CDR3 is made up of 13 amino acids. J was trimmed by 5 bases and V by 9 bases; bases with no gene match: 8.

The genes are TRBV11-2 and TRBJ1-6; 8 nucleotides match TRBD1. CDR1 is SGHAT and CDR2 is FQNNGV in the germline V gene. V gave up 0 bases and J gave up 9 bases; unmatched junction bases: 4. The CDR3 is 15 amino acids. In DNA form, the CDR3 reads TGTGCCAGCAGCTTAGAACAGGGGGTAATTTCACCCCTCCACTTT. Translating gives CASSLEQGVISPLHF.

The chain combines TRBV10-3 with TRBJ1-1, with D unresolved. Germline V gene sequence: CDR1 ENHRY, CDR2 SYGVKD. This CDR3 is built from 13 residues. Between the trimmed V and J ends, which lost 8 bases and 1 base, there was a span of 11 bases. The CDR3 region is CAIGGGRNTEAFF. DNA of the CDR3: TGTGCCATCGGTGGAGGAAGGAACACTGAAGCTTTCTTT.

This clone was seen a few times. The V call is TRBV14, the J call TRBJ2-1; 13 bases fit TRBD2. Per the germline V gene, CDR1 is SGHDN and CDR2 is FVKESK. The V and J ends lost 4 bases and 0 bases, in that order; junction bases with no gene match: 6. This CDR3 spans 18 amino acids. CDR3 protein: CASSPRTSGSNSYNEQFF. The CDR3 DNA reads as TGTGCCAGCAGCCCCCGGACTAGCGGGAGTAACTCCTACAATGAGCAGTTCTTC.

The chain couples TRBV10-1 to TRBJ1-5; D not resolved. V dropped 3 bases and J dropped 9 bases, with 12 bases sitting between them. CDR1 and CDR2 from the germline V gene are WNHNN and SYGVQD (reference sequence). CDR3 length: 13 residues. The CDR3 DNA sequence: TGCGCCAGCAGTGATCGGGTCTTGGGGCCCCAGCATTTT. Its protein product is CASSDRVLGPQHF.

The chain is built from TRBV5-4 and TRBJ1-2; 8 bases map to TRBD1. V lost 4 bases to trimming and J lost 3 bases; unmatched junction nucleotides: 11. Germline assignment: CDR1 SGHNT and CDR2 YYREEE (reference sequence). The CDR3 sequence is 16 residues long. The CDR3 protein is CASSLAPGQGHYGYTF. As DNA, the CDR3 is TGTGCCAGCAGCCTCGCCCCCGGACAGGGTCACTATGGCTACACCTTC.

The chain recombines TRBV7-8 with TRBJ2-7; possibly TRBD1 or TRBD2 for D (5 bases each). V lost 4 bases, J lost 0 bases, and 13 bases lay in between. This CDR3 spans 15 amino acids. Germline CDR1 and CDR2: SGHVS and FQNEAQ. CDR3: CASSSAGTLSYEQYF. The CDR3 nucleotides read TGTGCCAGCAGCTCAGCCGGGACCCTCTCCTACGAGCAGTACTTC.

This clone was counted once. The rearrangement links TRBV7-6 to TRBJ2-2, with TRBD1 matching 8 bases. The CDR3 is 15 amino acids. Germline values: CDR1 SGHVS, CDR2 FNYEAQ. V was clipped by 5 bases and J by 0 bases; unmatched bases: 2. CDR3 sequence (DNA): TGTGCCAGCAGCCGGGGACAGGCGAACACCGGGGAGCTGTTTTTT. Translated: CASSRGQANTGELFF.

This clone was recorded once. V and J are TRBV7-9 and TRBJ2-7; TRBD2 aligns across 10 bases. Germline CDR1 SEHNR, CDR2 FQNEAQ (reference sequence). J was trimmed by 2 bases and V by 5 bases; bases with no gene match: 12. The CDR3 is 17 amino acids. CDR3 bases: TGTGCCAGCAGCATGCCGGAGGGACTAGCGTCTACCTACGAGCAGTACTTC. It is translated as CASSMPEGLASTYEQYF.

The V and J genes are TRBV2 and TRBJ2-2; 8 positions agree with TRBD1. Per the germline V gene, CDR1 is SNHLY and CDR2 is FYNNEI. Trimming removed 6 bases from V and 0 bases from J; junction bases left unmatched: 6. This CDR3 has 16 amino acids. The CDR3 DNA follows: TGTGCCAGCAGCTCACAGGGGGTTGCGAACACCGGGGAGCTGTTTTTT. Translating it yields CASSSQGVANTGELFF.

This chain joins TRBV6-5 and TRBJ2-3; 10 bases fit TRBD2. Germline CDR1 and CDR2: MNHEY and SVGAGI. The CDR3 runs to 14 residues. The V gene end was trimmed by 7 bases and the J gene end by 7 bases; junction bases not matched to a gene: 8. The CDR3 bases are TGTGCCAGCAATCCCGGGACTAGCGTGTATACGCAGTATTTT. Translated: CASNPGTSVYTQYF.

CDR3 nucleotides: TGTGCCAGCCGAAGAGGGAGTGAGCAGTTCTTC. Its translation is CASRRGSEQFF. The V and J genes are TRBV2 and TRBJ2-1; D possibly corresponds to TRBD2 (5 bases). The CDR3 sequence is 11 residues long. The V and J ends lost 8 bases and 9 bases respectively, with 11 bases between them. Germline V lookup: CDR1 SNHLY, CDR2 FYNNEI. Filled out from reference TRBV2 and TRBJ2-1, the complete variable domain reads EPEVTQTPSHQVTQMGQEVILRCVPISNHLYFYWYRQILGQKVEFLVSFYNNEISEKSEIFDDQFSVERPDGSNFTLKIRSTKLEDSAMYFCASRRGSEQFFGPGTRLTVL.